A single T cell receptor beta chain is shown here with its context. The antigen is not known. TCRdb analysed the 5' RACE reads with MiXCR anew, one entry per CDR3 protein. The sample shows 450,000 to 500,000 distinct CDR3 sequences, 13% to 15% of them seen only once. The data originate from a study of identical twins. Overall study results and limits: Possibly, invariant MAIT and iNKT cells partly confounded zero-insertion analyses. Cross-sectional statistical analysis was relied on for the conclusions, without the same donors being followed. While abundant cord blood beta clonotypes carried fewer insertions, memory repertoires showed no such pattern. Recombination models fit unrelated individuals' TCR alpha sharing but underestimated twins'.

Germline V gene lookup returns CDR1 MNHNS and CDR2 SASEGT. With 2 bases removed from V and 3 bases from J, the gap between germline ends came to 8 bases. The CDR3 is 13 residues long. A further study also used this sample, focusing on yellow fever vaccine responses in identical twins.

Sequences were obtained from CD4+ T cells sorted from blood. This clonotype was sampled from a young woman in good health. The chain joins TRBV6-1 to TRBJ2-7; D gene unclear. The DNA of the CDR3 is TGTGCCAGCAGTGAATCTAAATTCTACGAGCAGTACTTC. This gives the protein CASSESKFYEQYF.